Presented here are 14 T cell receptor beta chains from one specimen sequenced in a study of blood T cells in healthy people across ages. For the second PCR, which ran for roughly 6 to 12 cycles, a sample-barcoded 5' primer and a J-beta primer mix were used. TCRdb re-analysed the 5' RACE reads in MiXCR, keeping a single row per CDR3 protein. The repertoire holds about 1,400,000 distinct CDR3 sequences, with roughly 45% as singletons. The sample comprised blood. These receptor sequences come from a woman aged 18 to 35 in good health.

J is TRBJ1-3 and V is TRBV12-3 or TRBV12-4; 9 bases agree with TRBD1. The CDR3 length is 15 residues. V lost 5 bases to trimming and J lost 6 bases; unmatched junction nucleotides: 8. The CDR3 DNA reads as TGTGCCAGCAGTGTCGGGGGACAGGGTGAAAACACCATATATTTT. This codes for CASSVGGQGENTIYF.

This chain links TRBV7-9 with TRBJ1-2; no firm D call. There are 13 residues in the CDR3. V lost 3 bases and J lost 8, with 13 bases in between. Per the germline V gene, CDR1 is SEHNR and CDR2 is FQNEAQ (reference sequence). CDR3 residues: CASSFTTVEGYTF. The CDR3 DNA reads as TGTGCCAGCAGCTTCACTACAGTGGAAGGCTACACCTTC. The whole variable domain, remainder taken from reference TRBV7-9 and TRBJ1-2, is DTGVSQNPRHKITKRGQNVTFRCDPISEHNRLYWYRQTLGQGPEFLTYFQNEAQLEKSRLLSDRFSAERPKGSFSTLEIQRTEQGDSAMYLCASSFTTVEGYTFGSGTRLTVV.

This clonotype was picked up a small number of times. This chain links TRBV12-3 or TRBV12-4 with TRBJ1-1; no clear D. The CDR3 length is 15 residues. The V gene lost 1 base and the J gene lost 0 bases, with 9 bases spanning the gap. The CDR3 nucleotides are TGTGCCAGCAGTTTAGGTCCGGGCCTGAACACTGAAGCTTTCTTT. This encodes CASSLGPGLNTEAFF.

This clonotype was detected only a few times. The V call is TRBV7-9, the J call TRBJ2-1, with 7 positions matching TRBD2. The CDR3 sequence is 17 residues long. The germline V gene has CDR1 SEHNR and CDR2 FQNEAQ (reference sequence). V lost 4 bases and J lost 7; bases outside the gene matches: 16. CDR3 nucleotides: TGTGCCAGCAGCTCCCGGGTGGCGGGAGATAGTAGGAATGAGCAGTTCTTC. Amino acid sequence: CASSSRVAGDSRNEQFF. Full variable domain (rest looked up from reference TRBV7-9 and TRBJ2-1): DTGVSQNPRHKITKRGQNVTFRCDPISEHNRLYWYRQTLGQGPEFLTYFQNEAQLEKSRLLSDRFSAERPKGSFSTLEIQRTEQGDSAMYLCASSSRVAGDSRNEQFFGPGTRLTVL.

This clonotype was observed a few times. The chain combines TRBV29-1 with TRBJ2-1, with D possibly being TRBD1 (8 bases). Trimming left V 3 bases short and J 1 base short, with 22 bases between. The CDR3 consists of 18 residues. Looked up from germline, CDR1 is SQVTM and CDR2 is ANQGSEA. The CDR3 DNA sequence: TGCAGCGTTGACGGAACGATTACAGGGGGGGTTTCCTACAATGAGCAGTTCTTC. It specifies CSVDGTITGGVSYNEQFF.

The chain combines TRBV2 with TRBJ2-1; 7 bases are a match to TRBD1. Losses at the gene ends were 6 bases for V and 7 bases for J; bases not matched to a gene: 9. This CDR3 comprises 14 residues. Germline CDR1 is SNHLY and CDR2 is FYNNEI. In nucleotides, the CDR3 is TGTGCCAGCAGGCGACGGGACAGCGGAAATGAGCAGTTCTTC. It translates to CASRRRDSGNEQFF. The full variable domain, completed using reference TRBV2 and TRBJ2-1, is EPEVTQTPSHQVTQMGQEVILRCVPISNHLYFYWYRQILGQKVEFLVSFYNNEISEKSEIFDDQFSVERPDGSNFTLKIRSTKLEDSAMYFCASRRRDSGNEQFFGPGTRLTVL.

The CDR3 DNA reads as TGTGCCAGCAGTCCGTACAAAACCGGGACCTCCTACGAGCAGTACTTC. Amino acids: CASSPYKTGTSYEQYF. This rearrangement joins TRBV3-1 to TRBJ2-7; perhaps D is TRBD1 or TRBD2 (5 bases each). The CDR3 runs to 16 residues. Germline CDR1 LGHDT, CDR2 YNNKEL (reference sequence). V was pared by 6 bases and J by 0 bases, with 18 bases between.

This clonotype was counted between two and nine times. J is TRBJ1-1 and V is TRBV4-1; unclear D gene. Trimming took off 2 bases at V and 0 bases at J, with 13 bases between the two ends. Germline CDR1 MGHRA, CDR2 YSYEKL. This CDR3 region has 16 residues. CDR3 in amino acids: CASSQRGREVNTEAFF. The CDR3 DNA reads as TGCGCCAGCAGCCAAAGAGGGAGGGAAGTGAACACTGAAGCTTTCTTT.

As to this clonotype: A read error may account for a junction end that differs from germline. CDR3: CASGLGDPAAYGYTF. The CDR3 DNA reads as TGCGCCAGCGGCTTGGGTGACCCAGCAGCCTATGGCTACACCTTC. The V call is TRBV5-1, the J call TRBJ1-2; D uncertain. CDR1 and CDR2 from the germline V gene are SGHRS and YFSETQ. The CDR3 sequence is 15 residues long.

The J gene is TRBJ1-5, the V gene TRBV20-1, with 10 bases identical to TRBD1. CDR3 length equals 14 residues. CDR1 and CDR2 from the germline V gene are DFQATT and SNEGSKA (reference sequence). The junction had 4 bases not matched to a gene; V was cut back by 6 bases and J by 2 bases. CDR3 nucleotide sequence: TGCAGTGCCCGACAGGGGGCCGGCAATCAGCCCCAGCATTTT. Protein: CSARQGAGNQPQHF.

This clonotype was counted only a few times. The chain couples TRBV25-1 to TRBJ1-6, with TRBD1 matching 10 bases. V lost 10 bases to trimming and J lost 9 bases; unmatched junction nucleotides: 9. CDR3 size: 14 residues. The germline V gene encodes CDR1 MGHDK and CDR2 SYGVNS. CDR3 nucleotides: TGTGCCACCAACGACCGGGACAGGGGTTCACCCCTCCACTTT. Protein sequence: CATNDRDRGSPLHF.

This chain uses TRBV5-1 with TRBJ2-7; D is uncertain. CDR1 is SGHRS, CDR2 YFSETQ, per germline. V was trimmed by 4 bases and J by 12 bases, leaving 26 bases between them. The CDR3 runs to 15 residues. CDR3 bases: TGCGCCAGCAGCAGGTCCGCCCCTATTGAACCGCCCCTGTACTTC. This codes for CASSRSAPIEPPLYF.

The table lists this clonotype with a few counts. The chain carries TRBV27 and TRBJ2-5; maybe TRBD2 (5 bases). Judging by the DNA end, TRBJ2-7 fits better; the J call may be wrong. Germline CDR1 MNHEY, CDR2 SMNVEV (reference sequence). The CDR3 spans 11 residues. CDR3 nucleotides: TGTGCCAGCACCAACGGGAACGAGCAGTACTTC. Its translation is CASTNGNEQYF.

This clonotype was recorded a few times. The chain uses TRBV4-1 and TRBJ2-7, with a tentative D call TRBD1 (5 bases). The V and J ends lost 5 bases and 0 bases respectively, with 14 bases between them. Germline lookup yields CDR1 MGHRA and CDR2 YSYEKL. The CDR3 spans 15 residues. CDR3 amino acids: CASSLLQGFSYEQYF. In DNA form, the CDR3 reads TGCGCCAGCAGCTTACTCCAGGGATTCTCCTACGAGCAGTACTTC.